Listed here is a single T cell receptor (beta chain). What it binds is not known. At one end, the junction sequence differs from germline, possibly due to a read error. RNA and DNA were co-extracted from roughly 20-30 mg of unsorted bulk tissue. The data belong to a study of tumor-infiltrating lymphocytes in primary liver carcinoma. As for the study in general: These patients were men and women whose ages were 30 to 69 years.

Starting from 500 ng of total RNA, TCR beta cDNA was produced with a primer in the constant region. Each TCR beta library was derived from three nested multiplex PCR rounds that employed slightly modified ARM-PCR. The two initial PCR rounds, around 11 cycles each, used TRBV1-TRBV30 forward and C-beta reverse primers. TCRdb itself ran the multiplex PCR reads through MiXCR, one entry per CDR3 protein. This repertoire shows tens of thousands of distinct CDR3 sequences, 65% to 80% found once; its top ten account for roughly three fifths. Looked up from germline, CDR1 is GTSNPN and CDR2 is SVGIG (reference sequence). The CDR3 consists of 14 residues. Whole-study findings and limits: Only about 7.5-25% of top clones spanned all five tumor regions. Compared with tumor region pairs, tumor-adjacent and tumor-blood pairs overlapped less.

This clonotype was obtained from a man aged 35 to 55 with primary liver carcinoma and hepatitis B virus infection. This chain links TRBV30 with TRBJ1-3, with D perhaps matching TRBD1 (5 bases). Sequenced: liver tumor tissue from sampling region 2. Subset denoted: tumor region T2, inferior pole. Here the CDR3 reads CAWNETDSGNIIYF. CDR3 in DNA: TGTGCCTGGAATGAGACAGACTCTGGAAACATCATATATTTT. Filled out from reference TRBV30 and TRBJ1-3, the complete variable domain reads SQTIHQWPATLVQPVGSPLSLECTVEGTSNPNLYWYRQAAGRGLQLLFYSVGIGQISSEVPQNLSASRPQDRQFILSSKKLLLSDSGFYLCAWNETDSGNIIYFGEGSWLTVV.